Below are 12 T cell receptor beta chains sequenced from a single sample in a study of T cell repertoires in cytomegalovirus infection. One entry per CDR3 protein, called by TCRdb with MiXCR from the reads. The sample includes 600,000 to 800,000 distinct CDR3 sequences, roughly 26% of them seen just once. Sample: CD8+ T cells from PBMCs. Source of these receptors: a human donor in good health (CMV status not recorded). Some clones in this sample may be carry-over from other donors' samples.

This clonotype was seen ten or more times. The rearrangement joins TRBV7-9 to TRBJ1-2; no clear D gene. This CDR3 spans 14 amino acids. V gave up 1 base and J gave up 2 bases, with 8 bases separating them. Germline lookup yields CDR1 SEHNR and CDR2 FQNEAQ (reference sequence). The CDR3 nucleotides read TGTGCCAGCAGCTTAGTTTCGGAGAACTATGGCTACACCTTC. Residues: CASSLVSENYGYTF.

The chain has TRBV2 and TRBJ2-1; 9 bases map to TRBD2. In germline, CDR1 is SNHLY, CDR2 FYNNEI. The CDR3 has 15 amino acids. With 10 bases clipped from V and 2 bases from J, the junction kept 9 bases outside the gene matches. In nucleotides, the CDR3 is TGTGCCACCCGGGGGGCTAGCGGGACCTACAATGAGCAGTTCTTC. As protein: CATRGASGTYNEQFF.

This clonotype was counted at least ten times. This chain joins TRBV7-8 and TRBJ1-1; no reliable D call. The germline gives CDR1 SGHVS, CDR2 FQNEAQ. The CDR3 sequence is 15 residues long. The germline V and J ends were trimmed by 5 bases and 0 bases, with 13 bases remaining between them. The CDR3 coding sequence is TGTGCCAGCAGCCCAGAGCGACTCCTGAACACTGAAGCTTTCTTT. The encoded protein is CASSPERLLNTEAFF. The full variable domain, its missing parts supplied by reference TRBV7-8 and TRBJ1-1, is GAGVSQSPRYKVAKRGQDVALRCDPISGHVSLFWYQQALGQGPEFLTYFQNEAQLDKSGLPSDRFFAERPEGSVSTLKIQRTQQEDSAVYLCASSPERLLNTEAFFGQGTRLTVV.

The chain recombines TRBV12-3 or TRBV12-4 with TRBJ2-1, with 10 bases aligning to TRBD1. The CDR3 is 13 amino acids. The V and J ends lost 3 bases and 13 bases, in that order; junction bases with no gene match: 6. The CDR3 nucleotides are TGTGCCAGCAGTTTCGGATGGGACAGGGGCCAGTTCTTC. It codes for CASSFGWDRGQFF.

There are many counts of this clonotype. The J gene is TRBJ2-7, the V gene TRBV7-9, with unresolved D. Germline V gene data show CDR1 as SEHNR and CDR2 as FQNEAQ (reference sequence). CDR3 length equals 13 residues. The ends were cut back, 4 bases at V and 2 bases at J, with 9 bases in the middle. This CDR3 is CASSSLRTYEQYF. CDR3 sequence (DNA): TGTGCCAGCAGCTCATTACGGACCTACGAGCAGTACTTC.

This clonotype showed up just a few times. The chain couples TRBV28 to TRBJ2-1, with TRBD2 matching 7 bases. CDR1 and CDR2 from the germline V gene are MDHEN and SYDVKM. V lost 6 bases and J lost 14; bases outside the gene matches: 10. The CDR3 length is 12 residues. As DNA, the CDR3 is TGTGCCAGCAGGTATCCGGGAGGTGGGGAGTTCTTC. This encodes CASRYPGGGEFF.

This sequence joins TRBV7-8 and TRBJ2-3, with 9 bases matching TRBD1. Germline lookup yields CDR1 SGHVS and CDR2 FQNEAQ. The CDR3 totals 15 residues. In nucleotides, the CDR3 is TGTGTCAACAGCATACAGGGGGCGAGCACAGATACGCAGTATTTT. This sequence encodes CVNSIQGASTDTQYF.

The J gene is TRBJ2-1, the V gene TRBV20-1, with 8 bases fitting TRBD2. Germline lookup yields CDR1 DFQATT and CDR2 SNEGSKA (reference sequence). The CDR3 length is 14 residues. Trimming removed 5 bases from V and 8 bases from J; junction bases left unmatched: 11. The CDR3 bases are TGCAGTGCTCCCCGGGGGGGCCGTGTATATGAGCAGTTCTTC. It encodes CSAPRGGRVYEQFF.

At least ten counts were recorded for this clonotype. This chain uses TRBV7-2 with TRBJ1-1, with TRBD1 as a possible D gene (6 bases). There are 12 residues in the CDR3. Germline V lookup: CDR1 SGHTA, CDR2 FQGNSA. Trimming pared 1 base from V and 11 bases from J, leaving 11 bases between. The CDR3 DNA is TGTGCCAGCAGCTTAGGGACAGTTGGCGCTTTCTTT. It translates to CASSLGTVGAFF.

This sequence joins TRBV2 and TRBJ2-6; D tentatively reads TRBD1 or TRBD2 (5 bases each). CDR1 and CDR2 from the germline V gene are SNHLY and FYNNEI. The V end lost 4 bases, the J end lost 0 bases, and 16 bases lay between the germline ends. The CDR3 is 18 residues long. The CDR3 loop reads CASSAGTEGSSGANVLTF. The CDR3, as DNA: TGTGCCAGCAGTGCAGGGACGGAAGGGAGCTCTGGGGCCAACGTCCTGACTTTC.

This clonotype was seen a handful of times. The chain is built from TRBV20-1 and TRBJ1-3, with D uncertain. V was cut by 7 bases and J by 1 base, with 2 bases left in between. CDR3 length: 10 residues. Germline CDR1 and CDR2: DFQATT and SNEGSKA (reference sequence). Here the CDR3 DNA reads TGCAGTGTGTCTGGAAACACCATATATTTT. This sequence encodes CSVSGNTIYF.

This clonotype has only one observation. This sequence joins TRBV25-1 and TRBJ2-4; no clear D. Germline lookup yields CDR1 MGHDK and CDR2 SYGVNS. There are 11 residues in the CDR3. The V gene lost 6 bases and the J gene lost 11 bases, with 11 bases spanning the gap. The CDR3, as DNA: TGTGCCAGCAGGGGCGGTTACGTTCAGTACTTC. Protein sequence: CASRGGYVQYF.